The source of this T cell receptor (beta chain) is a study of response to subunit inactivated influenza vaccine. Study results and caveats: Few additional T cells are recruited per seasonal influenza vaccination, authors suggested.

A single record per CDR3 protein comes from TCRdb applying MiXCR to the RT-PCR reads. The sample has about 520,000 distinct CDR3 sequences, around 25% seen once; the top ten hold 1.5% to 2%. This clonotype was detected a few times. The target antigen is unknown. The CDR3 runs 14 residues. V was pared by 4 bases and J by 4 bases, with 14 bases between. Looked up from germline, CDR1 is SGHRS and CDR2 is YFSETQ. The J gene is TRBJ1-1, the V gene TRBV5-1; D is undetermined. This sample comprised CD4+ T cells sorted from PBMCs, obtained more than 4 days after vaccination. The TCR originated in a man aged 45-65 years who received an inactivated influenza vaccine. The CDR3 protein is CASSGSTRRTEAFF. As DNA, the CDR3 is TGCGCCAGCAGCGGGAGCACTCGGCGCACTGAAGCTTTCTTT.